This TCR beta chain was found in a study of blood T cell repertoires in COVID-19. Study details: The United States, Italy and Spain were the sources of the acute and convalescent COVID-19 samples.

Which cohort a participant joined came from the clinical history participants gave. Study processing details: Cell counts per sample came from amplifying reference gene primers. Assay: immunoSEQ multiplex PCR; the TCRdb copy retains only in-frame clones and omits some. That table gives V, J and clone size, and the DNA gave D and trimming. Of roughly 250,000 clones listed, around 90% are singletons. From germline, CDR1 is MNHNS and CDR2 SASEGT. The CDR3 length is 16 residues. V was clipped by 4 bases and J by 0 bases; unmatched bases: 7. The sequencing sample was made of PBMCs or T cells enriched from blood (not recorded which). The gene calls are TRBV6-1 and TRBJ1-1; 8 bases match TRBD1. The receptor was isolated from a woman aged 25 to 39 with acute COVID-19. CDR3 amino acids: CASSVTGTGMNTEAFF. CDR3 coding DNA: TGTGCCAGCAGTGTGACCGGGACAGGTATGAACACTGAAGCTTTCTTT.